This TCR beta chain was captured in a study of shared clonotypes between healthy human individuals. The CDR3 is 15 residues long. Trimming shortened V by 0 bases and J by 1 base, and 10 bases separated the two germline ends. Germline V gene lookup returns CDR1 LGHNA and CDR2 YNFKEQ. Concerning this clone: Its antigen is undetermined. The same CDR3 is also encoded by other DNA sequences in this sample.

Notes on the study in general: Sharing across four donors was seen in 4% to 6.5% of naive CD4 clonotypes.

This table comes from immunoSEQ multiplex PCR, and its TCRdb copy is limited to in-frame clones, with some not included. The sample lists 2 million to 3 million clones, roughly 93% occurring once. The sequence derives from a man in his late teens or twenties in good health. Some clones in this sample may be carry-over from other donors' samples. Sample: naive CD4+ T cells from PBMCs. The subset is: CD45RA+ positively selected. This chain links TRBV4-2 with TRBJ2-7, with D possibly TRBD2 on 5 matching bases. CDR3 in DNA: TGTGCCAGCAGCCAAGATCTTGGAGGATCCTACGAGCAGTACTTC. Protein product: CASSQDLGGSYEQYF.